This TCR beta chain was captured in a study of cytomegalovirus exposure and HLA in healthy donors. Points from the study as a whole: High sensitivity and specificity were reportedly achieved when the classifier diagnosed cytomegalovirus status. Other equally common chains were less clonally expanded than HLA-associated TCR beta chains, a later analysis showed.

After removal of 6 bases from V and 2 bases from J, the junction contained 13 bases not matched to a gene. The germline V gene has CDR1 LNHDA and CDR2 SQIVND (reference sequence). The length of the CDR3 is 17 residues. The PCR ran on 60 Vbeta and 13 Jbeta primers. Only in-frame clones appear in the TCRdb table, and some are missing; sequencing was by immunoSEQ multiplex PCR. Of 130,000 or so clones listed, 72% are singletons. For this clone: Its antigen is currently unknown.

The TCR was taken from a man between 50 and 59 years old in good health and CMV-seropositive. Sequenced material: PBMCs. This rearrangement joins TRBV19 to TRBJ2-1, with 7 positions matching TRBD2. As DNA, the CDR3 is TGTGCCAGTAGCTCGGGAGGACGGCTAGCCGCCTACAATGAGCAGTTCTTC. Its protein is CASSSGGRLAAYNEQFF.